The next 30 T cell receptor beta chains were all read from a single sample in a study of shared clonotypes between healthy human individuals. Profiling relied on immunoSEQ multiplex PCR, and the TCRdb table lists in-frame clones only, not all of them. The table lists 450,000 to 550,000 clones, 70% to 80% of them singletons. The sample taken for sequencing was PBMCs. These receptors originate from a woman aged 40-49 years in good health. Some clones in this sample may be carry-over from other donors' samples.

Points on this clone: It differs at one base from a far larger clone, so likely a read error. The DNA is left out, because the CDR3 cannot be placed on it with certainty; the CDR3 is given as TCRdb lists it. The chain couples TRBV29-1 to TRBJ1-2. CDR1 is SQVTM and CDR2 is ANQGSEA in the germline V gene. The CDR3 is 12 residues long, counting both termini. The CDR3 loop is CSAQGGIYGCTF.

This rearrangement joins TRBV4-3 to TRBJ1-1; the D gene is possibly TRBD1 (5 bases). Germline V CDR1 and CDR2: LGHNA, YSLEER. This CDR3 has 14 amino acids. V shed 2 bases and J shed 4 bases, with 11 bases lying between them. CDR3 in DNA: TGCGCCAGCAGCCAATTCCCCGGGGGCACTGAAGCTTTCTTT. As protein: CASSQFPGGTEAFF.

This clone was picked up a small number of times. One end of the junction is discordant with germline, which a read error may explain. The chain joins TRBV9 to TRBJ1-4; D is ambiguous. The CDR3 extends over 15 amino acids. Germline V gives CDR1 SGDLS, CDR2 YYNGEE. The CDR3 region has the DNA TGTGCCAGCAGCGTAGCTTCGGAACCAAATGGAAAACTGTTTTTT. As protein: CASSVASEPNGKLFF. The complete variable domain, with remaining parts taken from reference TRBV9 and TRBJ1-4, reads DSGVTQTPKHLITATGQRVTLRCSPRSGDLSVYWYQQSLDQGLQFLIQYYNGEERAKGNILERFSAQQFPDLHSELNLSSLELGDSALYFCASSVASEPNGKLFFGSGTQLSVL.

A remark on this clone: Additional DNA sequences in this sample encode the identical CDR3. The chain recombines TRBV9 with TRBJ1-5; the D is unclear. V lost 2 bases to trimming and J lost 2 bases, with 2 bases between them. The CDR3 extends over 12 amino acids. From germline, CDR1 is SGDLS and CDR2 YYNGEE. CDR3 DNA sequence: TGTGCCAGCAGCGTCGGCAATCAGCCCCAGCATTTT. Its protein is CASSVGNQPQHF. Drawing the rest from reference TRBV9 and TRBJ1-5, the complete variable domain is DSGVTQTPKHLITATGQRVTLRCSPRSGDLSVYWYQQSLDQGLQFLIQYYNGEERAKGNILERFSAQQFPDLHSELNLSSLELGDSALYFCASSVGNQPQHFGDGTRLSIL.

The chain joins TRBV23-1 to TRBJ2-7; TRBD2 matches 9 bases. TRBV23-1 is treated as an ORF (open reading frame) with a function not yet certain. With 0 bases clipped from V and 5 bases from J, the junction kept 17 bases outside the gene matches. This CDR3 region has 19 residues. The DNA for the CDR3 is TGCGCCAGCAGTCAATCGAATCGCCGACCGGGACTAGCTAGACACGAGCAGTACTTC. Amino acid sequence: CASSQSNRRPGLARHEQYF.

V gene TRBV10-3 combines with J gene TRBJ2-3, with D possibly TRBD2 on 6 matching bases. Germline V gene sequence: CDR1 ENHRY, CDR2 SYGVKD. The V end lost 11 bases, the J end lost 1 base, and 16 bases lay between the germline ends. The CDR3 spans 14 residues. CDR3 loop: CASSVPGGTDTQYF. CDR3 sequence (DNA): TGTGCCTCCTCTGTTCCGGGGGGCACAGATACGCAGTATTTT.

The chain has TRBV25-1 and TRBJ2-3; 10 positions agree with TRBD2. The V gene end was trimmed by 7 bases and the J gene end by 4 bases; junction bases not matched to a gene: 2. Germline V gives CDR1 MGHDK, CDR2 SYGVNS. The CDR3 totals 13 residues. In DNA form, the CDR3 reads TGTGCCAGCACCCTAGCGGGAGCAGATACGCAGTATTTT. Residues: CASTLAGADTQYF.

The chain is built from TRBV5-6 and TRBJ2-5; 13 bases align to TRBD2. CDR3 length equals 17 residues. Trimming at V came to 4 bases and at J to 5 bases, leaving 11 bases not matched to a gene. Germline CDR1 is SGHDT and CDR2 is YYEEEE. The CDR3 sequence is CASSPRTSGSVGETQYF. The CDR3 DNA sequence: TGTGCCAGCAGCCCGAGGACTAGCGGGAGTGTGGGGGAGACCCAGTACTTC.

The table lists this clone with a count of one. The chain carries TRBV30 and TRBJ1-5; possible D gene TRBD1, 5 bases. There are 15 residues in the CDR3. Germline loops: CDR1 GTSNPN, CDR2 SVGIG (reference sequence). The V end lost 7 bases, the J end lost 2 bases, and 18 bases lay between the germline ends. The DNA of the CDR3 is TGTGCCTCAACCGCGGGGTCGGGGCGCAATCAGCCCCAGCATTTT. Translating it yields CASTAGSGRNQPQHF.

The rearrangement joins TRBV5-8 to TRBJ1-3; a weak D match, TRBD1 (5 bases). Germline V gives CDR1 SGHTS, CDR2 YDEGEE. The ends were cut back, 4 bases at V and 8 bases at J, with 19 bases in the middle. The CDR3 has 15 residues. CDR3 bases: TGTGCCAGCAGCCCTTTACAGGTAGCTGGTTACACCATATATTTT. It codes for CASSPLQVAGYTIYF.

The gene calls are TRBV28 and TRBJ2-7, with D perhaps TRBD2 (6 bases). The CDR3 is made up of 13 amino acids. CDR1 MDHEN and CDR2 SYDVKM come from the germline V gene. Trimming pared 6 bases from V and 5 bases from J, leaving 14 bases between. This CDR3 is CASRVSSEDEQYF. The CDR3 nucleotides are TGTGCCAGCAGAGTTTCTAGCGAGGACGAGCAGTACTTC.

This chain connects TRBV7-3 to TRBJ2-1; D is undetermined. Germline loops: CDR1 SGHTA, CDR2 FQGTGA. This CDR3 has 13 amino acids. V shed 2 bases and J shed 5 bases, with 7 bases lying between them. CDR3 protein: CASSLSGDNEQFF. DNA for the CDR3: TGTGCCAGCAGCTTATCGGGCGACAATGAGCAGTTCTTC.

For the CDR3, the DNA is TGTGCCGCCTGGCTAGCGGGAAGCACAGATACGCAGTATTTT. It yields the protein CAAWLAGSTDTQYF. This chain connects TRBV6-1 to TRBJ2-3; 9 nucleotides agree with TRBD2. Trimming removed 11 bases from V and 0 bases from J; junction bases left unmatched: 6. CDR1 is MNHNS, CDR2 SASEGT, per germline. CDR3 length equals 14 residues.

The chain uses TRBV28 and TRBJ1-4; TRBD1 matches 7 bases. Trimming cost V 2 bases and J 0 bases; bases outside gene matches: 6. The CDR3 has 17 amino acids. Germline CDR1 and CDR2: MDHEN and SYDVKM. DNA of the CDR3: TGTGCCAGCAGTTTAGGGACAGCAGCTGCAACTAATGAAAAACTGTTTTTT. Its protein product is CASSLGTAAATNEKLFF. The complete variable domain, with remaining parts taken from reference TRBV28 and TRBJ1-4, reads DVKVTQSSRYLVKRTGEKVFLECVQDMDHENMFWYRQDPGLGLRLIYFSYDVKMKEKGDIPEGYSVSREKKERFSLILESASTNQTSMYLCASSLGTAAATNEKLFFGSGTQLSVL.

The gene calls are TRBV9 and TRBJ2-1; 13 positions match TRBD2. After removal of 0 bases from V and 7 bases from J, the junction contained 10 bases not matched to a gene. Germline CDR1 and CDR2: SGDLS and YYNGEE. The CDR3 extends over 18 amino acids. The CDR3 coding sequence is TGTGCCAGCAGCGTAGCCCCTTGGACTAGCGGGAGTGATAATGAGCAGTTCTTC. Amino acids: CASSVAPWTSGSDNEQFF. The whole variable domain, filled in from reference TRBV9 and TRBJ2-1, reads DSGVTQTPKHLITATGQRVTLRCSPRSGDLSVYWYQQSLDQGLQFLIQYYNGEERAKGNILERFSAQQFPDLHSELNLSSLELGDSALYFCASSVAPWTSGSDNEQFFGPGTRLTVL.

V usage is TRBV28 and J usage is TRBJ1-5; D unclear. Germline CDR1 and CDR2: MDHEN and SYDVKM. This CDR3 region has 16 residues. Between the trimmed V and J ends, which lost 5 bases and 11 bases, there was a span of 25 bases. Written as DNA, the CDR3 is TGTGCCAGCAGTCTGTTCACCGGGAACGCCGCTTTGGCCCAGCATTTT. This gives the protein CASSLFTGNAALAQHF.

The chain is built from TRBV6-6 and TRBJ1-5; D may be TRBD1 (5 bases). The CDR3 is 14 amino acids. The germline V gene has CDR1 MNHNY and CDR2 SVGAGI (reference sequence). V was cut by 7 bases and J by 7 bases, with 17 bases left in between. CDR3 in DNA: TGTGCCAGCAAAAATCAGGGCAGGGAGCAGCCCCAGCATTTT. Translating gives CASKNQGREQPQHF.

The count of this clone is one. V usage is TRBV19 and J usage is TRBJ2-3; 16 nucleotides align to TRBD2. The CDR3 runs 17 residues. Unmatched junction bases numbered 4, after V lost 6 bases and J lost 1 base. Per germline, CDR1 LNHDA and CDR2 SQIVND (reference sequence). DNA of the CDR3: TGTGCCAGTAGCGGGACTAGCGGGAGGGGGGGCACAGATACGCAGTATTTT. It is translated as CASSGTSGRGGTDTQYF.

This clone was seen a handful of times. This rearrangement joins TRBV9 to TRBJ2-3, with D tentatively TRBD1 (5 bases). Germline loops: CDR1 SGDLS, CDR2 YYNGEE. The V end lost 0 bases, the J end lost 0 bases, and 14 bases lay between the germline ends. CDR3 length equals 17 residues. The CDR3 DNA follows: TGTGCCAGCAGCGTAGCTAGGGGTCAGACTAGCACAGATACGCAGTATTTT. Translated: CASSVARGQTSTDTQYF.

This clone came up once. The chain joins TRBV5-6 to TRBJ2-3; D gene unclear. V was pared by 2 bases and J by 0 bases, with 4 bases between. Germline values: CDR1 SGHDT, CDR2 YYEEEE. The CDR3 sequence is 13 residues long. The CDR3 here is CASSLTSTDTQYF. The DNA for the CDR3 is TGTGCCAGCAGCTTAACTAGCACAGATACGCAGTATTTT.

This clone was picked up a small number of times. The rearrangement uses TRBV7-9 and TRBJ1-4, with 7 bases that match TRBD1. The CDR3 consists of 11 residues. The junction had 2 bases not matched to a gene; V was cut back by 2 bases and J by 14 bases. Germline V gene sequence: CDR1 SEHNR, CDR2 FQNEAQ (reference sequence). In nucleotides, the CDR3 is TGTGCCAGCAGCTTAACAGGGGTGCTGTTTTTT. It is translated as CASSLTGVLFF.

The chain employs TRBV30 and TRBJ2-5; D uncertain. Matching the DNA end better, TRBJ2-7 makes the J call doubtful. The CDR3 has 16 residues. CDR1 and CDR2 (germline): GTSNPN, SVGIG (reference sequence). CDR3 sequence (DNA): TGTGCCTGGAGTCCTGAGTCCCCCTCAAGGGCCTACGAGCAGTACTTC. This codes for CAWSPESPSRAYEQYF.

V is TRBV9 and J is TRBJ2-2; D is unresolved. In germline, CDR1 is SGDLS, CDR2 YYNGEE. Trimming cost V 0 bases and J 0 bases, with 9 bases left between them. The CDR3 runs to 16 residues. CDR3 region: CASSVAGTTNTGELFF. The CDR3 bases are TGTGCCAGCAGCGTAGCCGGAACAACGAACACCGGGGAGCTGTTTTTT. The complete variable domain, with remaining parts taken from reference TRBV9 and TRBJ2-2, reads DSGVTQTPKHLITATGQRVTLRCSPRSGDLSVYWYQQSLDQGLQFLIQYYNGEERAKGNILERFSAQQFPDLHSELNLSSLELGDSALYFCASSVAGTTNTGELFFGEGSRLTVL.

The chain links TRBV5-1 to TRBJ2-7; D remains ambiguous. Germline V gives CDR1 SGHRS, CDR2 YFSETQ. Trimming took off 5 bases at V and 2 bases at J, with 5 bases between the two ends. This CDR3 contains 11 residues. The CDR3 nucleotides are TGCGCCAGCAGGGAGACCTACGAGCAGTACTTC. It is translated as CASRETYEQYF.

The rearrangement links TRBV5-1 to TRBJ1-2, with 7 bases identical to TRBD1. This CDR3 is 15 amino acids long. V was clipped by 4 bases and J by 6 bases; unmatched bases: 12. The germline gives CDR1 SGHRS, CDR2 YFSETQ. In DNA form, the CDR3 reads TGCGCCAGCAGCCCTAGCCGGGACAGAAGGGATGGCTACACCTTC. This gives the protein CASSPSRDRRDGYTF. Full variable domain (rest looked up from reference TRBV5-1 and TRBJ1-2): KAGVTQTPRYLIKTRGQQVTLSCSPISGHRSVSWYQQTPGQGLQFLFEYFSETQRNKGNFPGRFSGRQFSNSRSEMNVSTLELGDSALYLCASSPSRDRRDGYTFGSGTRLTVV.

V and J are TRBV2 and TRBJ2-3, with 8 bases identical to TRBD2. The germline V gene has CDR1 SNHLY and CDR2 FYNNEI. The CDR3 has 16 residues. Trimming took 6 bases from V and 3 from J; bases not matched to a gene: 11. CDR3 loop: CASSLDLAGTTDTQYF. Written as DNA, the CDR3 is TGTGCCAGCAGCCTCGACTTAGCGGGAACAACAGATACGCAGTATTTT.

The rearrangement joins TRBV27 to TRBJ1-1; 9 bases align to TRBD1. This CDR3 region has 15 residues. Trimming cost V 4 bases and J 11 bases; bases outside gene matches: 14. Germline CDR1 is MNHEY and CDR2 is SMNVEV (reference sequence). CDR3 nucleotide sequence: TGTGCCAGCAGTTCCTCCTCCGGGACAGGGAGTGAGGCTTTCTTT. This gives the protein CASSSSSGTGSEAFF.

This chain links TRBV7-2 with TRBJ2-7; D possibly corresponds to TRBD1 (5 bases). Germline V CDR1 and CDR2: SGHTA, FQGNSA. V shed 5 bases and J shed 2 bases, with 16 bases lying between them. This CDR3 region has 15 residues. CDR3 coding DNA: TGTGCCAGCAGCCACAACGTTGAGACAGCCTACGAGCAGTACTTC. It yields the protein CASSHNVETAYEQYF.

This sequence joins TRBV5-1 and TRBJ2-1; tentative D call: TRBD2 (6 bases). The germline gives CDR1 SGHRS, CDR2 YFSETQ. The CDR3 runs to 14 residues. The V gene lost 1 base and the J gene lost 6 bases, with 11 bases spanning the gap. The CDR3 DNA reads as TGCGCCAGCAGCTTGTTGGGACTCTTCAATGAGCAGTTCTTC. This codes for CASSLLGLFNEQFF. Supplemented by reference TRBV5-1 and TRBJ2-1, the full variable domain reads KAGVTQTPRYLIKTRGQQVTLSCSPISGHRSVSWYQQTPGQGLQFLFEYFSETQRNKGNFPGRFSGRQFSNSRSEMNVSTLELGDSALYLCASSLLGLFNEQFFGPGTRLTVL.

The V gene is TRBV15, the J gene TRBJ2-7; the match to TRBD2 covers 11 bases. This CDR3 has 16 residues. V was clipped by 1 base and J by 6 bases; unmatched bases: 8. CDR1 and CDR2 (germline): LNHNV, YYDKDF (reference sequence). CDR3 residues: CATSRGTSGRGREQYF. CDR3 sequence (DNA): TGTGCCACCAGCAGAGGAACTAGCGGGAGAGGCCGCGAGCAGTACTTC.